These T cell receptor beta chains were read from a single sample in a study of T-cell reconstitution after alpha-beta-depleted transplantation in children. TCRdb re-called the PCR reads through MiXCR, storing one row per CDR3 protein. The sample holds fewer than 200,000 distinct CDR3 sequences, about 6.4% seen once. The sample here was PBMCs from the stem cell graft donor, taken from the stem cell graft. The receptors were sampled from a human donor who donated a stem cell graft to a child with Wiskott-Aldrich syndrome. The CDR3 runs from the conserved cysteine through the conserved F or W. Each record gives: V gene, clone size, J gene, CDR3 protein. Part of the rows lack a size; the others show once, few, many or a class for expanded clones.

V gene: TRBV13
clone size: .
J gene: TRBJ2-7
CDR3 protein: CASNRLAEPYEQYF

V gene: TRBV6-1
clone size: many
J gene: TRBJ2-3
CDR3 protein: CASFIRASGRIHTQYF

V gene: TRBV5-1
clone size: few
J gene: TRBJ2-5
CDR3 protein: CASSSLGIGETQYF

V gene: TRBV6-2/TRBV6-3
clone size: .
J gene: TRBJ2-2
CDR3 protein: CASSRWGQVGTGELFF

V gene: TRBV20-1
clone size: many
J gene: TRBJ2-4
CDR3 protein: CSASGGRLAKNIQYF

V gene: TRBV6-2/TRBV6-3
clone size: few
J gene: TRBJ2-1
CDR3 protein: CASIGSGNNEQFF

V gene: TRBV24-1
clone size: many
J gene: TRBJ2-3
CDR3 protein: CATSDLSPRDGSSTDTQYF

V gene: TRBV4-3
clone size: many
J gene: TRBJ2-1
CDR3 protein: CASSQEPGTNLFF

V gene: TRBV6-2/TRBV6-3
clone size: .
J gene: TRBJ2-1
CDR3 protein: CASGMGPSGRAVDEQFF

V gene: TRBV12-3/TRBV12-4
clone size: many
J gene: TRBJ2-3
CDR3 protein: CASSLATFQDTQYF

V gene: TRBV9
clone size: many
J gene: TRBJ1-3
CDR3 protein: CASSGGRQLPQGNTIYF

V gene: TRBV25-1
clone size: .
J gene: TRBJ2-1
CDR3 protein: CASRGPGPLNEQFF

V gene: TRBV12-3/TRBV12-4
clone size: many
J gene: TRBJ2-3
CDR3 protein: CASSYSMGPDTQYF

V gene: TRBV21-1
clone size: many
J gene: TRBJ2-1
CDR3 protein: CASSIPRSGQGNEQFF

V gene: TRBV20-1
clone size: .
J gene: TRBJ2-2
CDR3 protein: CCARDSLAGEPGELFF

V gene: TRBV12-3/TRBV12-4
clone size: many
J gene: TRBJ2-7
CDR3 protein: CASRPASGYYEQYF